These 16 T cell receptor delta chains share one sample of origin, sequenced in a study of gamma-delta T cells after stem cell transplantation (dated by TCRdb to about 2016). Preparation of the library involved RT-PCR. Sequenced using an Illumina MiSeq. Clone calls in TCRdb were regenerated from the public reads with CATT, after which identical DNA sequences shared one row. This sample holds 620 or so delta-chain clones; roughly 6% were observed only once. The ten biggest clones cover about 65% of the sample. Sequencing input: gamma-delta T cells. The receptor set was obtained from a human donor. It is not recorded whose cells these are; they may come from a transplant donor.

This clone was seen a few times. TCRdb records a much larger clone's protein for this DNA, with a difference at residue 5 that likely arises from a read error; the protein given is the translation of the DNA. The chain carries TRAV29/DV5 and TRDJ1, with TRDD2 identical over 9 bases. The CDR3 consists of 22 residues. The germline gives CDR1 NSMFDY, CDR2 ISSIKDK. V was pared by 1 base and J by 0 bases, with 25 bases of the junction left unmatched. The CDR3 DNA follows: TGTGCAGCAAGCAGCCGCCTTCCTACCGCCCTACAGTACTGGGGATACACCGATAAACTCATCTTT. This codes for CAASSRLPTALQYWGYTDKLIF.

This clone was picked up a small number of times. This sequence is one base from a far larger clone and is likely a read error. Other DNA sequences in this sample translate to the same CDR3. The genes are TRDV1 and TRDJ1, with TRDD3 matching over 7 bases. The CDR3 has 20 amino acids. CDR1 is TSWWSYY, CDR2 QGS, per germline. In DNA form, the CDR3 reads TGTGCCCTTGGGGGAATGTTACTGGGACCCCCCGTGGGGTACACCGATAAACTCATCTTT. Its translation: CALGGMLLGPPVGYTDKLIF.

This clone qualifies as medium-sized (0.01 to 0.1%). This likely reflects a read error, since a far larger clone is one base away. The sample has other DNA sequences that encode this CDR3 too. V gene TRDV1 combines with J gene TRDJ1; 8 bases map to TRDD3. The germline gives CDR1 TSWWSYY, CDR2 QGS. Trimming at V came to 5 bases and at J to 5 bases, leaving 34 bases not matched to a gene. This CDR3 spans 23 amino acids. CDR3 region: CALGTRAFRPPLGATMRSDKLIF. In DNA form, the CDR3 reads TGTGCTCTTGGGACCCGTGCATTTCGACCGCCACTGGGGGCTACTATGAGGTCTGATAAACTCATCTTT.

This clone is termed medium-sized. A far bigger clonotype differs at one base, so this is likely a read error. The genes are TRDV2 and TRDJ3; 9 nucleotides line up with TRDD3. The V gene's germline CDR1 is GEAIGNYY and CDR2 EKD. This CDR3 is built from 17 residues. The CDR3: CACLLGESSWDTRQTFF. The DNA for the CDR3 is TGTGCCTGTCTACTGGGGGAAAGCTCCTGGGACACCCGACAGACGTTTTTC.

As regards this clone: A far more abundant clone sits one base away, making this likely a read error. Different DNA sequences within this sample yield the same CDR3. CDR3 sequence: CALGVPSWGYGDYTDKLIF. CDR3 nucleotide sequence: TGTGCTCTTGGGGTTCCTTCCTGGGGGTACGGCGATTACACCGATAAACTCATCTTT. The V call is TRDV1, the J call TRDJ1; D is perhaps TRDD2 or TRDD3 (7 bases each). Looked up from germline, CDR1 is TSWWSYY and CDR2 is QGS. Trimming stripped 4 bases from V and 0 bases from J, with 24 bases between. The CDR3 contains 19 residues.

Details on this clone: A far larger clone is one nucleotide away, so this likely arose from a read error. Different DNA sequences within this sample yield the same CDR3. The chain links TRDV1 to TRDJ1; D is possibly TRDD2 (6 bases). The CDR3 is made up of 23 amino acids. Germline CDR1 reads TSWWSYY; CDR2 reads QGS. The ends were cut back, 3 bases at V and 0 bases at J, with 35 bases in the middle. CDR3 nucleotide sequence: TGTGCTCTTGGGGAGCTGCCCTCCTACTCCTACCCTCTGTTGGAGCCAAACACCGATAAACTCATCTTT. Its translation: CALGELPSYSYPLLEPNTDKLIF.

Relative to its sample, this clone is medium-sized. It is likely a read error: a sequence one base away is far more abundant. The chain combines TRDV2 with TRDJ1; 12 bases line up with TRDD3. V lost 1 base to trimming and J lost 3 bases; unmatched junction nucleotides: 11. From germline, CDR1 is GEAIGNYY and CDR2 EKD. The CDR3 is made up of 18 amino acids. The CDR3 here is CACDTLTGGYIGADKLIF. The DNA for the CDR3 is TGTGCCTGTGACACACTTACTGGGGGATACATTGGCGCCGATAAACTCATCTTT.

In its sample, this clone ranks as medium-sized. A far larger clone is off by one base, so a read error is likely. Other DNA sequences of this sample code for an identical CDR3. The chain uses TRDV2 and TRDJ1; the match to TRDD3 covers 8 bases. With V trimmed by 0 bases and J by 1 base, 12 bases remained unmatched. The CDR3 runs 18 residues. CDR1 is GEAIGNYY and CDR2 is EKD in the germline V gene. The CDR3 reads CACDTLHPVGDLTDKLIF. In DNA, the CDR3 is TGTGCCTGTGACACCCTTCATCCCGTGGGGGATCTCACCGATAAACTCATCTTT.

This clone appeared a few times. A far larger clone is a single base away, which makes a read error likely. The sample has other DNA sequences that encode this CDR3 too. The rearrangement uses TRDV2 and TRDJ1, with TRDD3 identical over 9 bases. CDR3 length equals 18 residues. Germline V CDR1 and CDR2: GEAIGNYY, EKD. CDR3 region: CACDPVLWGDTHTDKLIF. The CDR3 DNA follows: TGTGCCTGTGACCCCGTACTCTGGGGGGATACCCACACTGATAAACTCATCTTT.

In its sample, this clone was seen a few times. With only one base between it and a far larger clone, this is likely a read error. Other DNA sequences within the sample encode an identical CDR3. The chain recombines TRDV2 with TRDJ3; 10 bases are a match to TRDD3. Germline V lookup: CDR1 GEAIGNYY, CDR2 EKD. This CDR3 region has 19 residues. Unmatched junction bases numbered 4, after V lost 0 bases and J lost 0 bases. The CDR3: CACDTVLGDTSWDTRQMFF. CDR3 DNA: TGTGCCTGTGACACCGTATTGGGGGATACCTCCTGGGACACCCGACAGATGTTTTTC.

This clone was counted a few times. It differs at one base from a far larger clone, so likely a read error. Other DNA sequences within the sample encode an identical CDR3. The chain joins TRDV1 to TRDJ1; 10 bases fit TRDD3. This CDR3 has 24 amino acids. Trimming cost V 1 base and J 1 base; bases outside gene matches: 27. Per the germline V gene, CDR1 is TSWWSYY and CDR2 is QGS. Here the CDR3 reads CALGEPLSRFLRLGDIGGTDKLIF. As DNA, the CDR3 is TGTGCTCTTGGGGAACCCTTATCTAGGTTCCTACGGCTGGGGGATATAGGAGGCACCGATAAACTCATCTTT.

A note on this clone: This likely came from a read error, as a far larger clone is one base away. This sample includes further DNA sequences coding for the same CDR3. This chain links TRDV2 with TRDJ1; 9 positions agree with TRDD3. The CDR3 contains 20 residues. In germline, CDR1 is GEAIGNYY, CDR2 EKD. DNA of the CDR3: TGTGCCTGCGACACGGGTGAATTGGTACTGGGGGACCCCCCTTCAGTTAAACTCATCTTT. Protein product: CACDTGELVLGDPPSVKLIF.

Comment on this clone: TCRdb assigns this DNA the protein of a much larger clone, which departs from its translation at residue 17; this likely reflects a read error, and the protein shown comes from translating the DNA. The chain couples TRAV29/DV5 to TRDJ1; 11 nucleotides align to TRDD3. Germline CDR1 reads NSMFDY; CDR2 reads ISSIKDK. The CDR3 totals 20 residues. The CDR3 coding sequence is TGTGCAGCAAGTGTTCCTACTACGTCCTACTGGGGGATATACACCGATAGACTCATCTTT. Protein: CAASVPTTSYWGIYTDRLIF.

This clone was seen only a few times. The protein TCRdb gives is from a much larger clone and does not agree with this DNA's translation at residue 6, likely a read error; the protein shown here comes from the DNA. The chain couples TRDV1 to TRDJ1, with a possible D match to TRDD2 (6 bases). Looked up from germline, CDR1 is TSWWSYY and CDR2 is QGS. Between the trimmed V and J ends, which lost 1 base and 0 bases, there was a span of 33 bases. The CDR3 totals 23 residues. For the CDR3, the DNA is TGTGCTCTTGGGGAACCGCCCTCCTACTCCTACCCTCTGTTGGAGCCAAACACCGATAAACTCATCTTT. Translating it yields CALGEPPSYSYPLLEPNTDKLIF.

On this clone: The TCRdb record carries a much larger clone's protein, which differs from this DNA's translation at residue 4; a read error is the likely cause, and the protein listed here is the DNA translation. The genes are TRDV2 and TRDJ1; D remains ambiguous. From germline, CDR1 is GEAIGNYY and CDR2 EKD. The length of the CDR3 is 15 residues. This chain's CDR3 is CACGTVGAVADKLIF. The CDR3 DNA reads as TGTGCCTGTGGCACCGTCGGAGCCGTGGCCGATAAACTCATCTTT.

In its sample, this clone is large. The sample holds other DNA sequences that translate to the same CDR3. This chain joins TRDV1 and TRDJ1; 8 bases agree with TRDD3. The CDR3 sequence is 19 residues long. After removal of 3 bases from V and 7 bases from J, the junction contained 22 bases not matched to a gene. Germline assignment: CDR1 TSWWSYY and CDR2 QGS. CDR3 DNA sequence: TGTGCTCTTGGGGATTGTCCCTCCTACGCTGGGGGACCCAGATCTAAACTCATCTTT. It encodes CALGDCPSYAGGPRSKLIF.